This T cell receptor beta chain was identified in a study of blood T cell repertoires in COVID-19 (dated by TCRdb to about 2020). General notes on the study: Samples from collaborators originated in the United States, Italy and Spain and spanned both the acute and convalescent phases of COVID-19. The material from the prospective study consisted of cDNA or gDNA derived from T cells, B-cell-depleted T cells, or PBMCs. Subjects who had been exposed to COVID-19, were actively infected with it, or had recovered from it provided the deeply sampled blood TCRbeta repertoires that made up the dataset. A freely available public database, intended as a resource for researchers studying the immune response to SARS-CoV-2, is where the repertoires were released. Samples came from the ongoing ImmuneRACE study (first 160 participants) plus 1,254 subjects from 6 global collaborators. Nearly every sample came with metadata listing a de-identified subject ID, COVID-19 status, age in years and sex. Where HLA class I and class II types were available, the types were taken from metadata supplied by the sample provider, not from assay-based typing.

The study at large found these results: Clinical and demographic metadata were provided uncurated, with the amount varying by source and participant.

Another Seattle source contributed samples from volunteer blood donors who had recovered from COVID-19. Each collaborating institution followed its own protocols to collect whole blood in K2EDTA tubes. For TCRbeta analysis, collaborators shipped samples as frozen whole blood, isolated PBMCs, or DNA extracted from either of those sample types. TCRbeta CDR3 regions were amplified from genomic DNA by means of the immunoSEQ Assay, a bias-controlled multiplex PCR. The authors processed their data as follows. Within the assay, amplification of reference gene primers was used to estimate how many nucleated cells each sample contained. To quantify the absolute abundance of each unique TCRbeta CDR3 rearrangement, sequence reads were collapsed and filtered. For each sample, productive Simpson clonality was calculated by taking the square root of Simpson's diversity index across productive rearrangements. In its TCRdb copy, this immuneACCESS table keeps in-frame sequences only and misses some clones. Where compared with another copy, unresolved V genes explain less than half of these, and the others have no known cause. The V and J calls and clone size were taken over from that table, and D and trimming were inferred from the DNA. The sample includes under 300,000 clones, with 75% to 90% observed a single time. The leading ten clones occupy 7.2% of the sample.

Of note for this clone: Its antigen is still unknown. Base quality data are lacking; no much larger clone is found one base away.

CDR1 SGHAT and CDR2 FQNNGV are derived from the germline V gene. The V end gives up 6 bases and the J end 1 base, leaving 13 bases in the junction not matched to a gene. The CDR3 numbers 17 residues from cysteine through phenylalanine. Just CDR3 DNA is preserved here, 51 bases in frame from base 1. Specimen: peripheral blood. The chain is encoded by TRBV11-2 joined to TRBJ2-3; TRBD1 agrees with 7 junctional bases. This sequence was found in a man in his sixties who had recovered from COVID-19. The CDR3 reads as follows: CASSTYRGRTRTDTQYF. The DNA sequence is as follows: TGTGCCAGCAGTACCTACAGGGGAAGGACGCGCACAGATACGCAGTATTTT.